This passage covers 28 T cell receptor beta chains from one sample sequenced in a study of Graves' ophthalmopathy and Graves' hyperthyroidism. The authors amplified TCR beta CDR3 regions from RNA transcripts. Second-round multiplex PCR came after a first-round RT-PCR that employed HTBI primers. TCRdb used MiXCR to reprocess the multiplex PCR reads, holding one entry per CDR3 protein. The data hold some 750,000 distinct CDR3 sequences, with roughly two fifths observed a single time. Sequencing input: peripheral blood. These receptors all come from an adult man with Graves' ophthalmopathy.

V gene TRBV20-1 combines with J gene TRBJ1-4, with a tentative D call TRBD1 (5 bases). Germline assignment: CDR1 DFQATT and CDR2 SNEGSKA (reference sequence). This CDR3 contains 13 residues. Deletions cut 5 bases from V and 7 bases from J, with 14 bases between. The CDR3, as DNA: TGCAGTGCTGGGCCGGGGGGGGGTGAAAAACTGTTTTTT. Translation gives CSAGPGGGEKLFF.

This rearrangement joins TRBV6-6 to TRBJ1-2, with unresolved D. The CDR3 is 12 amino acids. With 7 bases removed from V and 4 bases from J, the gap between germline ends came to 10 bases. Germline loops: CDR1 MNHNY, CDR2 SVGAGI (reference sequence). The CDR3 sequence: CASMTYPYGYTF. CDR3 coding DNA: TGTGCCAGCATGACATACCCCTATGGCTACACCTTC.

The rearrangement uses TRBV25-1 and TRBJ2-7; 10 positions agree with TRBD1. CDR1 and CDR2 from the germline V gene are MGHDK and SYGVNS. The CDR3 loop spans 15 amino acids. The V gene end was trimmed by 4 bases and the J gene end by 5 bases; junction bases not matched to a gene: 8. The CDR3 sequence: CASSATRDRGNEQYF. CDR3 coding DNA: TGTGCCAGCAGTGCTACACGGGACAGGGGAAACGAGCAGTACTTC.

The CDR3 DNA sequence: TGTGCCAGCAGCTTATTTCGCCCAGCCAACTGGAACACTGAAGCTTTCTTT. This translates into CASSLFRPANWNTEAFF. V gene TRBV7-9 combines with J gene TRBJ1-1; D gene unclear. V lost 2 bases and J 1 base, leaving 17 bases between the germline ends. The CDR3 contains 17 residues. Germline V gives CDR1 SEHNR, CDR2 FQNEAQ (reference sequence).

The J gene is TRBJ1-2, the V gene TRBV12-3 or TRBV12-4, with TRBD1 as a possible D gene (5 bases). Trimming pared 6 bases from V and 6 bases from J, leaving 14 bases between. The CDR3 is 13 residues long. CDR3 in amino acids: CASSPLQGHGYTF. Written as DNA, the CDR3 is TGTGCCAGCAGCCCTCTCCAGGGTCATGGCTACACCTTC.

The sample holds many counts of this clonotype. J is TRBJ1-5 and V is TRBV19, with 7 bases lining up with TRBD1. The germline V gene encodes CDR1 LNHDA and CDR2 SQIVND (reference sequence). The ends lost 5 bases at V and 0 bases at J; junction bases unmatched: 4. CDR3 length: 15 amino acids. For the CDR3, the DNA is TGTGCCAGTAGTCTCGACAGGGCTAGCAATCAGCCCCAGCATTTT. Translation: CASSLDRASNQPQHF.

This chain uses TRBV5-6 with TRBJ1-6, with 7 positions matching TRBD1. V shed 4 bases, J shed 8 bases, and the junction held 9 bases outside the gene matches. The CDR3 covers 15 residues. The V gene's germline CDR1 is SGHDT and CDR2 YYEEEE. The chain's CDR3 is CASSLLTGVDSPLHF. The CDR3 nucleotides read TGTGCCAGCAGCCTATTAACAGGGGTCGATTCACCCCTCCACTTT.

In this sample, this clonotype turned up a few times. The CDR3 loop reads CASSLMGQGTQETQYF. In nucleotides, the CDR3 is TGTGCCAGCAGCTTAATGGGTCAGGGGACTCAAGAGACCCAGTACTTC. The chain links TRBV7-9 to TRBJ2-5; D is tentatively TRBD1 or TRBD2 (6 bases each). The germline gives CDR1 SEHNR, CDR2 FQNEAQ (reference sequence). The CDR3 spans 16 residues. V was shortened by 2 bases and J by 2 bases, with 15 bases between the two germline ends.

Concerning this clonotype itself: This may stem from a read error, because a much larger clone lies one nucleotide away. The V call is TRBV7-8, the J call TRBJ2-6, with 9 bases that match TRBD1. The CDR3 consists of 19 residues. Germline V gives CDR1 SGHVS, CDR2 FQNEAQ. As DNA, the CDR3 is TGTGCCAGCAGCTGGAGGAACCTAGGACAGGGGTCTGGGACCAACGTCCTGACTTTC. Protein product: CASSWRNLGQGSGTNVLTF.

This clonotype was detected ten times or more. This sequence joins TRBV7-6 and TRBJ1-6; D remains unclear. Germline values: CDR1 SGHVS, CDR2 FNYEAQ. Trimming stripped 5 bases from V and 6 bases from J, with 8 bases between. The length of the CDR3 is 13 residues. The CDR3 loop is CASSLRVNSPLHF. The CDR3 DNA sequence: TGTGCCAGCAGCCTCCGTGTTAATTCACCCCTCCACTTT. Full variable domain (missing parts from reference TRBV7-6 and TRBJ1-6): GAGVSQSPRYKVTKRGQDVALRCDPISGHVSLYWYRQALGQGPEFLTYFNYEAQQDKSGLPNDRFSAERPEGSISTLTIQRTEQRDSAMYRCASSLRVNSPLHFGNGTRLTVT.

V usage is TRBV13 and J usage is TRBJ1-1; D is unresolved. Germline CDR1 PRHDT, CDR2 FYEKMQ (reference sequence). V was trimmed by 3 bases and J by 1 base, leaving 15 bases between them. This CDR3 is 16 amino acids long. CDR3: CASSLHLRGSNTEAFF. Written as DNA, the CDR3 is TGTGCCAGCAGCTTGCACTTACGCGGCTCGAACACTGAAGCTTTCTTT. Together with reference TRBV13 and TRBJ1-1, the CDR3 gives the full variable domain: AAGVIQSPRHLIKEKRETATLKCYPIPRHDTVYWYQQGPGQDPQFLISFYEKMQSDKGSIPDRFSAQQFSDYHSELNMSSLELGDSALYFCASSLHLRGSNTEAFFGQGTRLTVV.

The sample holds many counts of this clonotype. V and J are TRBV29-1 and TRBJ1-3, with 7 bases identical to TRBD1. This CDR3 contains 12 residues. The germline gives CDR1 SQVTM, CDR2 ANQGSEA. In nucleotides, the CDR3 is TGCGCAACCGACAGGGACGGAAACACCATATATTTT. The encoded protein is CATDRDGNTIYF.

V gene TRBV7-3 combines with J gene TRBJ2-3; 9 bases are shared with TRBD2. The length of the CDR3 is 18 residues. CDR1 and CDR2 from the germline V gene are SGHTA and FQGTGA. The trim removed 0 bases at V and 2 bases at J, leaving 9 bases unmatched. The CDR3 DNA reads as TGTGCCAGCAGCTTAACCGCAGGGACTAGCCCTTTCACAGATACGCAGTATTTT. Translating it yields CASSLTAGTSPFTDTQYF. The whole variable domain, filled in from reference TRBV7-3 and TRBJ2-3, reads GAGVSQTPSNKVTEKGKYVELRCDPISGHTALYWYRQSLGQGPEFLIYFQGTGAADDSGLPNDRFFAVRPEGSVSTLKIQRTERGDSAVYLCASSLTAGTSPFTDTQYFGPGTRLTVL.

This clonotype was picked up many times. This chain links TRBV14 with TRBJ1-6; D remains ambiguous. There are 13 residues in the CDR3. V dropped 1 base and J dropped 10 bases, with 8 bases sitting between them. The germline gives CDR1 SGHDN, CDR2 FVKESK. The CDR3 DNA reads as TGTGCCAGCAGCCAAGCCAACGCGTCACCCCTCCACTTT. This sequence encodes CASSQANASPLHF.

Regarding this clonotype: Just one base apart from a much larger clone, this may be a read error. The chain links TRBV15 to TRBJ1-5; D perhaps matches TRBD1 (6 bases). Germline V gene lookup returns CDR1 LNHNV and CDR2 YYDKDF (reference sequence). This CDR3 contains 16 residues. The CDR3 nucleotides are TGTGCCGCCAGCAGGGGTCTTAAGGGGAGCAATCAGCCCCAGCATTTT. It yields the protein CAASRGLKGSNQPQHF.

This clonotype was counted only a few times. The gene calls are TRBV15 and TRBJ2-7, with 9 bases identical to TRBD2. This CDR3 has 21 residues. CDR1 LNHNV and CDR2 YYDKDF come from the germline V gene (reference sequence). V was clipped by 1 base and J by 0 bases; unmatched bases: 19. CDR3 in amino acids: CATSRGRGLSGSLTGSYEQYF. DNA for the CDR3: TGTGCCACCAGCAGAGGTCGAGGGCTTAGCGGGAGTCTCACGGGCTCCTACGAGCAGTACTTC. Together with reference TRBV15 and TRBJ2-7, the CDR3 gives the full variable domain: DAMVIQNPRYQVTQFGKPVTLSCSQTLNHNVMYWYQQKSSQAPKLLFHYYDKDFNNEADTPDNFQSRRPNTSFCFLDIRSPGLGDTAMYLCATSRGRGLSGSLTGSYEQYFGPGTRLTVT.

This clonotype has at least ten counts. The CDR3 here is CASSSTSDSTLRTF. The CDR3 DNA reads as TGTGCCAGCAGCTCCACGTCGGACAGCACCCTACGGACCTTC. The chain joins TRBV7-9 to TRBJ1-2; D might be TRBD1 (6 bases). The CDR3 runs 14 residues. The V end lost 4 bases, the J end lost 14 bases, and 23 bases lay between the germline ends. Germline V CDR1 and CDR2: SEHNR, FQNEAQ (reference sequence).

In its sample, this clonotype was seen a few times. One junction end disagrees with the germline gene, perhaps due to a read error. This chain joins TRBV10-3 and TRBJ1-1, with 7 bases that match TRBD1. CDR1 and CDR2 (germline): ENHRY, SYGVKD. The CDR3 sequence is 14 residues long. CDR3 loop: CASSLRRGITEAFF. CDR3 nucleotide sequence: TGTGCCAGCAGTCTCCGCAGGGGGATTACTGAAGCTTTCTTT.

This chain uses TRBV15 with TRBJ1-2; D is undetermined. V was trimmed by 3 bases and J by 6 bases, leaving 8 bases between them. Germline assignment: CDR1 LNHNV and CDR2 YYDKDF (reference sequence). The CDR3 runs 12 residues. DNA for the CDR3: TGTGCCACCAGCAGTCCAGCGGATGGCTACACCTTC. Protein product: CATSSPADGYTF.

The chain is built from TRBV25-1 and TRBJ1-1; TRBD1 agrees at 7 bases. The germline V gene encodes CDR1 MGHDK and CDR2 SYGVNS. The trim removed 7 bases at V and 0 bases at J, leaving 5 bases unmatched. The length of the CDR3 is 14 residues. The CDR3 bases are TGTGCCAGCATTGGGACAGCTCTGAACACTGAAGCTTTCTTT. This sequence encodes CASIGTALNTEAFF.

J is TRBJ1-2 and V is TRBV7-8; D gene unclear. Trimming left V 3 bases short and J 8 bases short, with 19 bases between. Germline CDR1 and CDR2: SGHVS and FQNEAQ. The CDR3 consists of 15 residues. CDR3 nucleotides: TGTGCCAGCAGCTTCGCCGGGAGCCTAGTAGAGGGCTACACCTTC. As protein: CASSFAGSLVEGYTF.

This clonotype was observed a handful of times. The V gene is TRBV7-9, the J gene TRBJ1-1, with D tentatively TRBD1 (5 bases). The CDR3 loop spans 13 amino acids. Trimming shortened V by 5 bases and J by 1 base, and 8 bases separated the two germline ends. Per germline, CDR1 SEHNR and CDR2 FQNEAQ (reference sequence). This CDR3 is CASSRDQNTEAFF. Written as DNA, the CDR3 is TGTGCCAGCAGCCGGGACCAGAACACTGAAGCTTTCTTT.

This clonotype showed up many times. This rearrangement joins TRBV7-2 to TRBJ1-1; D uncertain. CDR3 length: 12 amino acids. Germline V gene lookup returns CDR1 SGHTA and CDR2 FQGNSA. V gave up 0 bases and J gave up 11 bases, with 10 bases separating them. The CDR3 is CASSLAGLRAFF. The CDR3 coding sequence is TGTGCCAGCAGCTTAGCAGGGTTAAGGGCTTTCTTT.

The sample holds a few counts of this clonotype. This chain connects TRBV19 to TRBJ1-1, with TRBD1 identical over 12 bases. The germline V gene encodes CDR1 LNHDA and CDR2 SQIVND (reference sequence). Germline trimming cut 5 bases from V and 5 bases from J; bases unmatched to any gene: 15. The CDR3 covers 18 residues. CDR3 nucleotide sequence: TGTGCCAGTAGTCTGATCCCCGGGACAGGGGGCGCGAGAACTGAAGCTTTCTTT. Translated, it gives CASSLIPGTGGARTEAFF.

This clonotype occurred once. CDR3 bases: TGTGCCAGCAGGACGGGAAAAGGGGGCCAAGAGACCCAGTACTTC. This codes for CASRTGKGGQETQYF. This sequence joins TRBV7-9 and TRBJ2-5; a possible D gene is TRBD1 (6 bases). V was cut by 6 bases and J by 1 base, with 15 bases left in between. CDR3 length equals 15 residues. Germline V gene data show CDR1 as SEHNR and CDR2 as FQNEAQ (reference sequence). The full variable domain, with the rest looked up from reference TRBV7-9 and TRBJ2-5, is DTGVSQNPRHKITKRGQNVTFRCDPISEHNRLYWYRQTLGQGPEFLTYFQNEAQLEKSRLLSDRFSAERPKGSFSTLEIQRTEQGDSAMYLCASRTGKGGQETQYFGPGTRLLVL.

This clonotype was seen ten or more times. The rearrangement joins TRBV7-2 to TRBJ1-4; no clear D. V was clipped by 3 bases and J by 8 bases, with 10 bases between them. Germline V gives CDR1 SGHTA, CDR2 FQGNSA. This CDR3 spans 13 amino acids. CDR3 protein: CASSFEGREKLFF. The CDR3 coding sequence is TGTGCCAGCAGCTTCGAGGGCCGGGAAAAACTGTTTTTT.

The chain has TRBV5-4 and TRBJ1-3; D unclear. V lost 0 bases to trimming and J lost 0 bases, with 7 bases between them. The CDR3 sequence is 15 residues long. Germline CDR1 reads SGHNT; CDR2 reads YYREEE (reference sequence). The CDR3 loop is CASSLADGSGNTIYF. The CDR3 DNA sequence: TGTGCCAGCAGCTTGGCCGATGGCTCTGGAAACACCATATATTTT.

This clonotype was seen a handful of times. At one of its ends the junction is not consistent with the germline gene, which may arise from a read error. This chain connects TRBV4-1 to TRBJ1-2; no clear D gene. CDR3 length: 11 residues. Germline V gives CDR1 MGHRA, CDR2 YSYEKL. The CDR3 sequence is CASSHNHGYTF. The CDR3 nucleotides read TGCGCCAGCAGCCATAACCATGGCTACACCTTC.